This is a list of T cell receptor beta chains from one sample in a study of blood T cell repertoires in COVID-19. Sequencing used immunoSEQ multiplex PCR; TCRdb keeps in-frame clones, though not all of them. The table includes 250,000 or so clones, around 84% detected once. The sample consisted of PBMCs or T cells enriched from blood (not recorded which). All receptors come from a woman aged 45-65 years who had been exposed to COVID-19. Both conserved end residues are part of each CDR3. A D gene is named only where the DNA matches it firmly. Not all rows give a size; the values are once, few, many and, for expanded clones, a class.

d_gene	j_gene	abundance	v_gene	CDR3nt	CDR3aa
TRBD2	TRBJ2-1	few	TRBV7-2	TGTGCCAGCAGCTTATATTTATCGCGGGGCGGGGGTAAATACAATGAGCAGTTCTTC	CASSLYLSRGGGKYNEQFF
.	TRBJ1-1	.	TRBV19	TGTGCCAGTAGTATCGGGGTCGAGGGCGCCGGAGCTTTCTTT	CASSIGVEGAGAFF
.	TRBJ1-3	.	TRBV20-1	TGCAGTGCTAGTCATTCAGGGAAAATCTCTGGAAACACCATATATTTT	CSASHSGKISGNTIYF
TRBD2	TRBJ2-1	.	TRBV30	TGTGCCTGGAAGGTTAGCGGGGCCTACAATGAGCAGTTCTTC	CAWKVSGAYNEQFF
TRBD1	TRBJ1-1	few	TRBV9	TGTGCCAGCAGCGTAGATCCCGGACAGGGGGTAAAGCCTGAAGCTTTCTTT	CASSVDPGQGVKPEAFF
.	TRBJ1-1	.	TRBV19	TGTGCCAGTAGGAACAGGGTGAACACTGAAGCTTTCTTT	CASRNRVNTEAFF
.	TRBJ2-3	.	TRBV30	TGTGCCTGGAACGGTGTTATCACAGATACGCAGTATTTT	CAWNGVITDTQYF
.	TRBJ1-5	.	TRBV6-6	TGTGCCAGCAGTTACGTGCAGAGCAATCAGCCCCAGCATTTT	CASSYVQSNQPQHF
TRBD1	TRBJ2-7	.	TRBV30	TGTGCCTGGGGGACAGGGTCGTTAAAGCAGTACTTC	CAWGTGSLKQYF
.	TRBJ1-1	.	TRBV4-1	TGCGCCAGCAGCAATCCAGCTAAGGGGTTGAACACTGAAGCTTTCTTT	CASSNPAKGLNTEAFF
.	TRBJ2-1	.	TRBV7-9	TGTGCCAGCAGCCCCCGGACAGAGAAGTTCTTC	CASSPRTEKFF
.	TRBJ1-3	.	TRBV3-1/TRBV3-2	TGTGCCAGCAGCCAAGATCGAACTAGAGAGCCCTATTTT	CASSQDRTREPYF
.	TRBJ1-5	.	TRBV2	TGTGCCAGCTCCCGGGGGTCACGGGGCAATCAGCCCCAGCATTTT	CASSRGSRGNQPQHF
.	TRBJ2-1	.	TRBV12-5	TGTGCTAGTGGTTTAGGAGGGGCCAATGAGCAGTTCTTC	CASGLGGANEQFF
.	TRBJ1-5	.	TRBV19	TGTGCCAGTAGTATCCCGGGGGGTCAGCCCCAGCATTTT	CASSIPGGQPQHF